This T cell receptor (beta chain) was found in a study of OX40 agonist ivuxolimab in advanced cancers. As for the study in general: Ivuxolimab, an antibody that agonizes OX40 (CD134), was administered to the patients. The study's findings and limits: In CD8+ T cells, expanded clones were on average more numerous than in CD4+.

TCRdb's table, derived via immunoSEQ multiplex PCR, lists solely in-frame clones and lacks some. This table has under 90,000 clones, about 93% appearing once. As concerns this clone: Its matching antigen is unknown.

The CDR3 spans 18 residues. V was shortened by 1 base and J by 3 bases, with 25 bases between the two germline ends. Germline CDR1 and CDR2: GTSNPN and SVGIG (reference sequence). Sequencing was performed on CD4+ or CD8+ T cells sorted from blood, taken in a trial of the OX40 agonist ivuxolimab. This sequence originates from an adult with an advanced solid tumor such as melanoma, head and neck, liver or kidney cancer. The V gene is TRBV30, the J gene TRBJ2-7; D is possibly TRBD1 (6 bases). CDR3 nucleotide sequence: TGTGCCTGGAGTGGAGACTCACCCGGGACAAGAGACTACTACGAGCAGTACTTC. It translates to CAWSGDSPGTRDYYEQYF.